These 24 T cell receptor beta chains were sequenced from one sample in a study of STAT5B mutations in CD4+ large granular lymphocyte leukemia. The table came from immunoSEQ multiplex PCR; TCRdb's copy has only in-frame clones and leaves some out. The sample lists roughly 40,000 clones; 80% to 90% were seen once. Sequencing used CD4+ T cells from blood buffy coats. The receptors were sampled from a human donor in good health.

This clone has a handful of counts. The chain is built from TRBV5-4 and TRBJ2-7; the match to TRBD2 covers 9 bases. Unmatched junction bases numbered 6, after V lost 0 bases and J lost 2 bases. CDR3 length equals 16 residues. Germline CDR1 reads SGHNT; CDR2 reads YYREEE (reference sequence). Written as DNA, the CDR3 is TGTGCCAGCAGCTTGGCCGCGGGAGGGCCGCCCTACGAGCAGTACTTC. Its translation: CASSLAAGGPPYEQYF.

This chain connects TRBV4-2 to TRBJ2-1, with TRBD1 as a possible D gene (5 bases). Trimming cost V 5 bases and J 0 bases, with 14 bases left between them. CDR1 and CDR2 (germline): LGHNA, YNFKEQ. The CDR3 is made up of 16 amino acids. CDR3: CASSSQTVSSYNEQFF. The CDR3 DNA reads as TGTGCCAGCAGCTCGCAGACAGTGAGCTCCTACAATGAGCAGTTCTTC.

The V gene is TRBV6-6, the J gene TRBJ1-2, with a tentative D call TRBD1 (6 bases). V was clipped by 2 bases and J by 5 bases, with 15 bases between them. Germline assignment: CDR1 MNHNY and CDR2 SVGAGI (reference sequence). This CDR3 comprises 15 residues. CDR3 loop: CASSYPQQGGYGYTF. The CDR3, as DNA: TGTGCCAGCAGTTACCCTCAACAGGGTGGGTATGGCTACACCTTC.

Only one count was recorded for this clone. The J gene is TRBJ2-3, the V gene TRBV13, with 8 bases matching TRBD1. The CDR3 spans 15 residues. Trimming cost V 3 bases and J 3 bases; bases outside gene matches: 5. Germline V lookup: CDR1 PRHDT, CDR2 FYEKMQ (reference sequence). This chain's CDR3 is CASSFRQGLTDTQYF. CDR3 nucleotides: TGTGCCAGCAGCTTCCGACAGGGGTTAACAGATACGCAGTATTTT.

This clone has a single count. The gene calls are TRBV29-1 and TRBJ1-2, with 7 bases matching TRBD1. The germline gives CDR1 SQVTM, CDR2 ANQGSEA. CDR3 length: 12 amino acids. J was trimmed by 2 bases and V by 7 bases; bases with no gene match: 4. As DNA, the CDR3 is TGCAGCGCGACAGGGCCCAACTATGGCTACACCTTC. Its translation is CSATGPNYGYTF.

This clone has just one count. J is TRBJ1-2 and V is TRBV11-2; TRBD1 might be the D (5 bases). In germline, CDR1 is SGHAT, CDR2 FQNNGV. V dropped 4 bases and J dropped 0 bases, with 15 bases sitting between them. This CDR3 is 16 amino acids long. The CDR3, as DNA: TGTGCCAGCAGCTCAGGACACCGCTTAGCTAACTATGGCTACACCTTC. It yields the protein CASSSGHRLANYGYTF.

This clone appeared a single time. This sequence joins TRBV5-1 and TRBJ2-3; 11 bases match TRBD2. V was clipped by 5 bases and J by 2 bases; unmatched bases: 4. CDR3 length equals 15 residues. Germline CDR1 is SGHRS and CDR2 is YFSETQ. The CDR3 region is CASRLAGGPTDTQYF. The CDR3 nucleotides read TGCGCCAGCAGGCTAGCGGGAGGACCCACAGATACGCAGTATTTT.

The genes are TRBV5-1 and TRBJ2-4, with TRBD2 identical over 9 bases. Germline V gene sequence: CDR1 SGHRS, CDR2 YFSETQ. CDR3 length: 16 residues. Unmatched junction bases numbered 5, after V lost 4 bases and J lost 0 bases. CDR3 in DNA: TGCGCCAGCAGCCCTAATAGCGGGAGAGCCAAAAACATTCAGTACTTC. It translates to CASSPNSGRAKNIQYF.

The chain recombines TRBV4-1 with TRBJ1-1; no reliable D call. Trimming removed 0 bases from V and 0 bases from J, with 8 bases in between. The CDR3 is 15 amino acids. The germline CDR1 and CDR2 sequences are MGHRA and YSYEKL. CDR3 protein: CASSQESAMNTEAFF. The CDR3 region has the DNA TGCGCCAGCAGCCAAGAATCAGCAATGAACACTGAAGCTTTCTTT.

The chain uses TRBV5-1 and TRBJ2-1, with D possibly being TRBD1 or TRBD2 (5 bases each). CDR1 and CDR2 (germline): SGHRS, YFSETQ. V shed 0 bases and J shed 4 bases, with 14 bases lying between them. The CDR3 extends over 16 amino acids. DNA of the CDR3: TGCGCCAGCAGCTTGGTGGGGGAGCGGAATTACAATGAGCAGTTCTTC. This codes for CASSLVGERNYNEQFF.

The genes are TRBV5-5 and TRBJ2-7; D is ambiguous. V gave up 2 bases and J gave up 3 bases, with 18 bases separating them. The CDR3 is 16 residues long. CDR1 is SGHKS, CDR2 YYEKEE, per germline (reference sequence). CDR3: CASSLLTGPRLYEQYF. Here the CDR3 DNA reads TGTGCCAGCAGCTTACTTACCGGACCGAGACTCTACGAGCAGTACTTC.

The chain couples TRBV6-1 to TRBJ1-1; D is unclear. This CDR3 region has 17 residues. Trimming removed 4 bases from V and 1 base from J, with 19 bases in between. Germline assignment: CDR1 MNHNS and CDR2 SASEGT. The CDR3 coding sequence is TGTGCCAGCAGTGCCCCAACCCCGGTACGACAGAACACTGAAGCTTTCTTT. This sequence encodes CASSAPTPVRQNTEAFF.

This chain uses TRBV5-4 with TRBJ2-1, with D possibly being TRBD1 (5 bases). Germline V gene data show CDR1 as SGHNT and CDR2 as YYREEE (reference sequence). Trimming pared 2 bases from V and 2 bases from J, leaving 14 bases between. The CDR3 is 16 residues long. This CDR3 reads CASSFRQGKAYNEQFF. The CDR3, as DNA: TGTGCCAGCAGCTTCCGGCAGGGAAAAGCCTACAATGAGCAGTTCTTC.

The DNA for the CDR3 is TGTGCCAGCAGCCAAGAAGTCCGGAGTACTGAAGCTTTCTTT. Protein product: CASSQEVRSTEAFF. The J gene is TRBJ1-1, the V gene TRBV4-2; no definite D call. The CDR3 is made up of 14 amino acids. Deletions cut 0 bases from V and 5 bases from J, with 10 bases between. Germline CDR1 is LGHNA and CDR2 is YNFKEQ.

This chain joins TRBV29-1 and TRBJ1-5; 10 bases fit TRBD1. The germline CDR1 and CDR2 sequences are SQVTM and ANQGSEA. Trimming at V came to 6 bases and at J to 3 bases, leaving 2 bases not matched to a gene. This CDR3 is 13 amino acids long. The CDR3 bases are TGCAGCGTGGGACAGGGGCCCAATCAGCCCCAGCATTTT. It is translated as CSVGQGPNQPQHF.

The V and J genes are TRBV5-6 and TRBJ1-5; no definite D call. CDR3 length: 17 residues. V was shortened by 3 bases and J by 4 bases, with 20 bases between the two germline ends. CDR1 is SGHDT and CDR2 is YYEEEE in the germline V gene. The CDR3 reads CASSSTWGGRRNQPQHF. The CDR3 coding sequence is TGTGCCAGCAGCTCAACTTGGGGAGGGCGCCGTAATCAGCCCCAGCATTTT.

The rearrangement uses TRBV30 and TRBJ1-1; D is possibly TRBD1 (5 bases). Germline lookup yields CDR1 GTSNPN and CDR2 SVGIG (reference sequence). The CDR3 is 14 amino acids. The V gene lost 7 bases and the J gene lost 5 bases, with 20 bases spanning the gap. The CDR3 DNA reads as TGTGCCTTCATCGACGGGGGTCCGAGGACTGAAGCTTTCTTT. Its protein is CAFIDGGPRTEAFF.

This clone was seen once. This chain uses TRBV7-8 with TRBJ2-2; D is unclear. Trimming removed 0 bases at V and 4 bases at J, with 3 bases between. The CDR3 sequence is 13 residues long. Germline-derived CDR1 and CDR2 are SGHVS and FQNEAQ. DNA of the CDR3: TGTGCCAGCAGCTTAGCGATCACCGGGGAGCTGTTTTTT. Translating gives CASSLAITGELFF.

The J gene is TRBJ1-3, the V gene TRBV5-3, with D unclear. TRBV5-3 counts as an open reading frame of uncertain function. The CDR3 is 16 amino acids. Deletions cut 0 bases from V and 0 bases from J, with 10 bases between. This chain's CDR3 is CARSLGTALSGNTIYF. The CDR3 DNA sequence: TGTGCCAGAAGCTTGGGCACAGCCCTCTCTGGAAACACCATATATTTT.

The rearrangement links TRBV6-1 to TRBJ2-4; TRBD2 aligns across 11 bases. Germline CDR1 and CDR2: MNHNS and SASEGT. This CDR3 comprises 14 residues. V was clipped by 4 bases and J by 5 bases; unmatched bases: 1. CDR3 nucleotides: TGTGCCAGCAGTGGGGGACTAGCGGAAAACATTCAGTACTTC. Translating gives CASSGGLAENIQYF.

This chain joins TRBV2 and TRBJ1-1, with 7 bases fitting TRBD1. This CDR3 has 14 amino acids. Looked up from germline, CDR1 is SNHLY and CDR2 is FYNNEI. The J segment lost 4 bases and the V segment lost 6 bases, leaving 8 bases of the junction unmatched. The CDR3 sequence: CASRFRGGTTEAFF. CDR3 nucleotide sequence: TGTGCCAGCAGATTCAGGGGGGGTACCACTGAAGCTTTCTTT.

CDR3 in DNA: TGTGCCACAAACTCCCAAAGACAGTTCTATGGCTACACCTTC. It translates to CATNSQRQFYGYTF. The rearrangement joins TRBV6-1 to TRBJ1-2, with a tentative D call TRBD1 (5 bases). With 10 bases removed from V and 4 bases from J, the gap between germline ends came to 19 bases. Germline-derived CDR1 and CDR2 are MNHNS and SASEGT. This CDR3 contains 14 residues.

The chain is built from TRBV6-7 and TRBJ2-1; D remains ambiguous. TRBV6-7 qualifies as an ORF whose function is uncertain. Between the trimmed V and J ends, which lost 2 bases and 8 bases, there was a span of 7 bases. The CDR3 runs 12 residues. CDR3 sequence: CASSYAPHEQFF. CDR3 in DNA: TGTGCCAGCAGTTACGCGCCCCATGAGCAGTTCTTC.

This clone was observed a few times. The chain combines TRBV7-9 with TRBJ2-1, with 8 bases aligning to TRBD2. The V and J ends lost 8 bases and 8 bases, in that order; junction bases with no gene match: 11. CDR1 and CDR2 from the germline V gene are SEHNR and FQNEAQ (reference sequence). The CDR3 has 14 amino acids. The CDR3 region has the DNA TGTGCCAGCGGTCCGGGACTAGATTCCGATGAGCAGTTCTTC. Its translation: CASGPGLDSDEQFF.